The rows below give T cell receptor beta chains drawn from one sample of a study of blood T cell repertoires in COVID-19. TCRdb keeps only in-frame clones here, not all; method: immunoSEQ multiplex PCR. The profile shows tens of thousands of clones, under 90% of them singletons. Sequenced input: peripheral blood. The receptors derive from a human donor in a cohort sampled during active COVID-19. CDR3s include the opening cysteine and the closing phenylalanine or tryptophan.

V gene	J gene	CDR3 protein
TRBV6-1	TRBJ2-3	CASSEGRDTDTQYF
TRBV30	TRBJ1-1	CAWSVTRDTEAFF
TRBV9	TRBJ2-7	CASSVGGPQSYEQYF
TRBV30	TRBJ1-3	CAWSDGYYSGNTIYF
TRBV18	TRBJ2-3	CASSRRERGTDTQYF
TRBV6-5	TRBJ2-3	CASRDKFTSTDTQYF
TRBV6-5	TRBJ2-7	CASRPLTAGEQYF
TRBV3-1/TRBV3-2	TRBJ2-5	CASSQEPSVETQYF
TRBV12-3/TRBV12-4	TRBJ1-2	CASSLSYGYTF
TRBV19	TRBJ1-2	CASSIGDRGAYGYTF
TRBV11-2	TRBJ2-1	CASLLAGGDEQFF
TRBV4-3	TRBJ2-7	CASSQDRAGTYEQYF
TRBV5-1	TRBJ1-6	CASSLKPAYNSPLHF
TRBV7-6	TRBJ2-1	CASSATSGLYNEQFF
TRBV4-1	TRBJ2-7	CASSRDRAPYEQYF
TRBV18	TRBJ2-7	CASSSDSSYEQYF
TRBV6-4	TRBJ2-3	CASRGRTDTQYF
TRBV5-1	TRBJ1-2	CASSLSTGGGYTF
TRBV7-8	TRBJ1-5	CASRAGTGEVRGPQHF
TRBV7-9	TRBJ2-3	CASSLSTSGSTDTQYF
TRBV7-6	TRBJ1-4	CASSPSLGGSNEKLFF
TRBV13	TRBJ2-7	CASSRTGGGFYEQYF
TRBV12-3/TRBV12-4	TRBJ2-1	CASYHWRSEQFF
TRBV6-6	TRBJ1-5	CASSPDRGKILNQPQHF
TRBV5-1	TRBJ1-2	CASSLATGVKTF
TRBV30	TRBJ2-6	CAWRGGETGANVLTF
TRBV6-2/TRBV6-3	TRBJ2-1	CASSKRLAGQLYNEQFF
TRBV9	TRBJ1-1	CASSGTGYNTEAFF
TRBV9	TRBJ2-3	CASSVGGDTQYF
TRBV6-1	TRBJ1-6	CASSETGASSPLHF
TRBV7-6	TRBJ1-2	CASSPQGALGYGYTF